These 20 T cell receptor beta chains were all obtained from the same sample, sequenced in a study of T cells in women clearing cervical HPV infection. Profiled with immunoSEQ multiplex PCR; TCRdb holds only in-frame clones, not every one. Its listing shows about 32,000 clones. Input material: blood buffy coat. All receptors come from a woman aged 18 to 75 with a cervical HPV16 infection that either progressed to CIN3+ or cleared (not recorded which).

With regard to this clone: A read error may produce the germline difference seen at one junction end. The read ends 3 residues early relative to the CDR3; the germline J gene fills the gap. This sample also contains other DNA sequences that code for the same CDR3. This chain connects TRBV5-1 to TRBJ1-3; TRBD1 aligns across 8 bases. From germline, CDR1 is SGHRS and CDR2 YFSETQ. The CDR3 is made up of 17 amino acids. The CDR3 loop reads CASSLGGQASSGNTIYF. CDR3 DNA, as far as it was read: TGCGCCAGCAGCTTGGGGGGACAGGCGAGCTCTGGAAACACT. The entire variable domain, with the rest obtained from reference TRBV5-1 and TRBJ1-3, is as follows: KAGVTQTPRYLIKTRGQQVTLSCSPISGHRSVSWYQQTPGQGLQFLFEYFSETQRNKGNFPGRFSGRQFSNSRSEMNVSTLELGDSALYLCASSLGGQASSGNTIYFGEGSWLTVV.

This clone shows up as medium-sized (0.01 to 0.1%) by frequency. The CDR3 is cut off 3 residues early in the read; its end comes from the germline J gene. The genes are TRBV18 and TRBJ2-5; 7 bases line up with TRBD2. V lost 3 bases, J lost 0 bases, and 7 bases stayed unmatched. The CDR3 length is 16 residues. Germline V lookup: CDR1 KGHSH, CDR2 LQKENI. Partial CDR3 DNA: TGTGCCAGCTCACCCTGGGCGGGGGAGCACCAAGAGACC. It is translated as CASSPWAGEHQET. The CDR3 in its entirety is CASSPWAGEHQETQYF.

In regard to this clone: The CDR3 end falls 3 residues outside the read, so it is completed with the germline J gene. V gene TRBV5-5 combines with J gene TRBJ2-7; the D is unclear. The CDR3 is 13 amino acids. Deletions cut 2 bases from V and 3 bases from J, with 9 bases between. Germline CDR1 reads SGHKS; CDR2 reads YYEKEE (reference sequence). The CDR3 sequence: CASSFWARYEQYF. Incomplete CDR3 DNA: TGTGCCAGCAGCTTCTGGGCCCGCTACGAG.

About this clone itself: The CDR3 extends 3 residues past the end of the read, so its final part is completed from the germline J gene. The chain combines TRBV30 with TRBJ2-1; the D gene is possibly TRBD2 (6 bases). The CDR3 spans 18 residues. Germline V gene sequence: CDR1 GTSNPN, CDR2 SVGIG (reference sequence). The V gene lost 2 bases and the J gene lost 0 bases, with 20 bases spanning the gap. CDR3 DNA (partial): TGTGCCTGGAGTCGTGGAATGGGGGGTCCTAGCTCCTACAATGAG. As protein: CAWSRGMGGPSSYNE. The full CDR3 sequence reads CAWSRGMGGPSSYNEQFF.

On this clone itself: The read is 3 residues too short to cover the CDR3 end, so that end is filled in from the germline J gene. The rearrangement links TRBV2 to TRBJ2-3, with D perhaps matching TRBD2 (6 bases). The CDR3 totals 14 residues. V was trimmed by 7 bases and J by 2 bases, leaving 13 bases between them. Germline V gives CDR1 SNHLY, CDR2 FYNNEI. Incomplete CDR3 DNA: TGTGCCAGCAAGCGCGGGGAAAACACAGATACG. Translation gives CASKRGENTDT. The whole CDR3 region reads CASKRGENTDTQYF.

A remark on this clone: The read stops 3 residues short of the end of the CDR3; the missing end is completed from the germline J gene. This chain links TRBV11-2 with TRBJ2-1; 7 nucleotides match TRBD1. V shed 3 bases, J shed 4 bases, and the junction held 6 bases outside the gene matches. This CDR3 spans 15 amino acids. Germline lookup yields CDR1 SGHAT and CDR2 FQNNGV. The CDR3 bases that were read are TGTGCCAGCAGCTTGGGACAGAACCTTTACAATGAG. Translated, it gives CASSLGQNLYNE. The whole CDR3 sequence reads CASSLGQNLYNEQFF.

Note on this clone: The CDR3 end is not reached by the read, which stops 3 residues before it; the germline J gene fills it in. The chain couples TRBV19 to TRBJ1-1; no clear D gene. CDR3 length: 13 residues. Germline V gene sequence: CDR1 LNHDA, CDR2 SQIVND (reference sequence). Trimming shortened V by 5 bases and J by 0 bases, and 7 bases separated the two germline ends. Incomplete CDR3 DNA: TGTGCCAGTAGTCCTTATATGAACACTGAA. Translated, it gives CASSPYMNTE. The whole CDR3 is CASSPYMNTEAFF.

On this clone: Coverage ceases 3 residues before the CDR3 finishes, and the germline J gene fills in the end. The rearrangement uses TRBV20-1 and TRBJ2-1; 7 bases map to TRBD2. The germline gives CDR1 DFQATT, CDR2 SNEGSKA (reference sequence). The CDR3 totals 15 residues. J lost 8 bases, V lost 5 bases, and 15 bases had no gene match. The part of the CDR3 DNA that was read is TGCAGTGCTGAGGAGACTAGCCGGGAGGTCGATGAG. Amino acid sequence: CSAEETSREVDE. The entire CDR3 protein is CSAEETSREVDEQFF.

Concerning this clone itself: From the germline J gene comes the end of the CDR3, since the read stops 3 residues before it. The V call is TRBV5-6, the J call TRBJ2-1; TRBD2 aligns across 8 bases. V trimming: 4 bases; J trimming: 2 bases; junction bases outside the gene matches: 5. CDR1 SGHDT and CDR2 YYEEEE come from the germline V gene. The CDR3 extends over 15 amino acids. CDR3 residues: CASSPSGGPYNEQFF. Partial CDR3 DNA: TGTGCCAGCAGCCCGAGCGGGGGCCCCTACAATGAG.

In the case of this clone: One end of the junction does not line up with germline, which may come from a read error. The sequenced part of the CDR3 DNA is TGTGCCAGCAGCCCCCCAGGGAACGCTGAA. This sequence encodes CASSPPGNAE. From start to end, the CDR3 is CASSPPGNAEAFF. The chain joins TRBV7-9 to TRBJ1-1; maybe TRBD1 (5 bases). The read is 3 residues too short to cover the CDR3 end, so that end is filled in from the germline J gene. This CDR3 region has 13 residues. Germline V gene data show CDR1 as SEHNR and CDR2 as FQNEAQ (reference sequence). The full variable domain, with the rest looked up from reference TRBV7-9 and TRBJ1-1, is DTGVSQNPRHKITKRGQNVTFRCDPISEHNRLYWYRQTLGQGPEFLTYFQNEAQLEKSRLLSDRFSAERPKGSFSTLEIQRTEQGDSAMYLCASSPPGNAEAFFGQGTRLTVV.

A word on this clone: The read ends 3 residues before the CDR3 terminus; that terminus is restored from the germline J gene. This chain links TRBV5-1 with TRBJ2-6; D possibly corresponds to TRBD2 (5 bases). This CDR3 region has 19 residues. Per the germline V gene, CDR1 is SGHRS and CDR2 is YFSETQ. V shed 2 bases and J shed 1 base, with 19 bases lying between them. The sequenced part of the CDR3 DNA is TGCGCCAGCAGCTTCACGCCAGCGCTCGGGGTGTCTGGGGCCAACGTC. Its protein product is CASSFTPALGVSGANV. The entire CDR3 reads CASSFTPALGVSGANVLTF.

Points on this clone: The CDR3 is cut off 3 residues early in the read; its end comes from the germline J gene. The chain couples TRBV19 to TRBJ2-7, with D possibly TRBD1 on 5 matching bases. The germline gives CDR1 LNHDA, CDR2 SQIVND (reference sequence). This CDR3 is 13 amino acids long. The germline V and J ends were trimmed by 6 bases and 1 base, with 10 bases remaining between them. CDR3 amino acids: CASRKTDSYEQYF. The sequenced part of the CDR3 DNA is TGTGCCAGTAGGAAGACAGATTCCTACGAG.

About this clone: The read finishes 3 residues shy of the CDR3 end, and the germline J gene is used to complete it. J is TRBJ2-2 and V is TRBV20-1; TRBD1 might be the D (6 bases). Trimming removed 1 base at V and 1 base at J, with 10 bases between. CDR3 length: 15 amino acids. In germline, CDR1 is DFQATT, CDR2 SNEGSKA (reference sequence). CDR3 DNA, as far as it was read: TGCAGTGCTAGAGCGCGAGGGGGGAACACCGGGGAG. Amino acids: CSARARGGNTGE. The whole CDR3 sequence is CSARARGGNTGELFF.

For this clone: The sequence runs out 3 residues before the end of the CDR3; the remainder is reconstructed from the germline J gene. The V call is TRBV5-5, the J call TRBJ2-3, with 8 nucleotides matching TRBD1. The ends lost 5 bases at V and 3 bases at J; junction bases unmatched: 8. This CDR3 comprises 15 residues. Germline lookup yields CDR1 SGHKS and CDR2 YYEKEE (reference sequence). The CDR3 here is CASSTGQGITDTQYF. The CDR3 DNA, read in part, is TGTGCCAGCAGTACTGGACAGGGCATTACAGATACG.

CDR3 in amino acids: CASRQGQGNYNEQFF. Incomplete CDR3 DNA: TGCGCCAGCAGGCAAGGACAGGGGAATTACAATGAG. This chain connects TRBV5-1 to TRBJ2-1, with 9 nucleotides matching TRBD1. The read is 3 residues too short to cover the CDR3 end, so that end is filled in from the germline J gene. The CDR3 runs 15 residues. Germline CDR1 reads SGHRS; CDR2 reads YFSETQ. The V gene end was trimmed by 5 bases and the J gene end by 4 bases; junction bases not matched to a gene: 7.

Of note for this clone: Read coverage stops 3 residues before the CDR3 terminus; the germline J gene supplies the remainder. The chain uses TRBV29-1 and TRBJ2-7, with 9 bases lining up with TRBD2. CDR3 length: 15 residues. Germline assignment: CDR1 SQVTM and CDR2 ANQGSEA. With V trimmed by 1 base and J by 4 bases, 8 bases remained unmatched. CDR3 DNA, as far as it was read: TGCAGCGTTGAAGGTTCGCCTAGCGGGGAGTACGAG. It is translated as CSVEGSPSGEYE. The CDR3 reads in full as CSVEGSPSGEYEQYF.

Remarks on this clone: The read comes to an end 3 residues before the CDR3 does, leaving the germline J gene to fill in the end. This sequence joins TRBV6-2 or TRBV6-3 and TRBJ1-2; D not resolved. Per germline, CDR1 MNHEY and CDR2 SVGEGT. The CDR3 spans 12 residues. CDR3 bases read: TGTGCCAGCAGTTACCGCGATCTCGAC. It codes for CASSYRDLD. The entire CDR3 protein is CASSYRDLDYTF.

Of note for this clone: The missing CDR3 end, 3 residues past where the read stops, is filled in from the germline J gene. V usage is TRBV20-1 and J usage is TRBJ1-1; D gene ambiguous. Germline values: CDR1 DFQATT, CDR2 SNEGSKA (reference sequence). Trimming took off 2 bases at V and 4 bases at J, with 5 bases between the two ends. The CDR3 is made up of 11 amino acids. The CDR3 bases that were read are TGCAGTGCTAGACGGGTCACTGAA. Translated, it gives CSARRVTE. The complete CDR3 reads CSARRVTEAFF.

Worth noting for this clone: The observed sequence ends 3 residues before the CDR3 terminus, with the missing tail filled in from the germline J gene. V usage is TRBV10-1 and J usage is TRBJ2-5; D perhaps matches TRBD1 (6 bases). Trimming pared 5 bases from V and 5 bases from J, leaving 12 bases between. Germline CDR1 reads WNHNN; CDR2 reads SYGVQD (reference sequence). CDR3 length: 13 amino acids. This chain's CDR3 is CASSLSRGETQYF. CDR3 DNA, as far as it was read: TGCGCCAGCAGTCTATCGAGGGGGGAGACC.

The chain's CDR3 is CASSGTGGNYGYTF. CDR3 DNA (partial): TGTGCCAGCTCCGGGACAGGAGGAAACTATGGC. The rearrangement joins TRBV18 to TRBJ1-2; 8 bases are a match to TRBD1. Sequencing ends 3 residues short of the CDR3 end; the germline J gene provides the rest. CDR3 length: 14 amino acids. Germline V gene sequence: CDR1 KGHSH, CDR2 LQKENI. The trim removed 6 bases at V and 2 bases at J, leaving 5 bases unmatched.